A selection of T cell receptor beta chains follows, all from one sample in a study of cytomegalovirus exposure and HLA in healthy donors. Libraries were prepared by immunoSEQ multiplex PCR; TCRdb keeps only in-frame clonotypes and omits some of them. The sample consists of some 180,000 clones, 82% of them appearing once. Sequencing input: PBMCs. The receptors were gathered from a man aged 40-49 years in good health and CMV-seronegative. CDR3s include the opening cysteine and the closing phenylalanine or tryptophan. D genes are given only for firm matches. Only some rows state a clone size, as once, few, many or a class for expanded clones.

>TRBD1|TRBJ2-3|TRBV30|.
TGTGCCTGGAGTCGGACAGGGGGTGGAGAGGATACGCAGTATTTT
CAWSRTGGGEDTQYF
>TRBD1|TRBJ1-1|TRBV19|.
TGTGCCAGTAGTATTTGGGGTAGGGGGCCAAACACTGAAGCTTTCTTT
CASSIWGRGPNTEAFF
>TRBD2|TRBJ2-3|TRBV4-2|.
TGTGCCAGCAGCCAAGGGCCAGCGGGAGGGCTGTCCGGAGATACGCAGTATTTT
CASSQGPAGGLSGDTQYF
>.|TRBJ1-4|TRBV30|.
TGTGCCTGGAGTCAATACACCGTTAATGAAAAACTGTTTTTT
CAWSQYTVNEKLFF
>TRBD1|TRBJ2-2|TRBV7-2|.
TGTGCCAGCAGCTTAGTCTACCGACAGGGAATCGGGGAGCTGTTTTTT
CASSLVYRQGIGELFF
>TRBD1|TRBJ1-1|TRBV28|.
TGTGCCAGCAGTCTCCGGGACAGGGGCACTGAAGCTTTCTTT
CASSLRDRGTEAFF
>TRBD1|TRBJ2-5|TRBV5-1|.
TGCGCCAGCAGCGCAACAGGGGGCCCCTTCCAAGAGACCCAGTACTTC
CASSATGGPFQETQYF
>.|TRBJ1-2|TRBV7-8|.
TGTGCCAGCAGTTCTCAAGTCCCGACAGAGGGAAGGGGACTCTATGGCTACACCTTC
CASSSQVPTEGRGLYGYTF
>TRBD1|TRBJ1-6|TRBV5-6|once
TGTGCCACCCGGACAGGCGCCTATAATTCACCCCTCCACTTT
CATRTGAYNSPLHF
>TRBD2|TRBJ2-1|TRBV29-1|few
TGCAGCGTTGCCCCGGGGGGACTTGGGGCCAAGCAGCAGTTCTTC
CSVAPGGLGAKQQFF